This T cell receptor beta chain was profiled in a study of shared clonotypes between healthy human individuals. For the study at large: Samples came from two female and three male donors aged 18 to 49.

CD8 cells classed as naive were CD45RO-negative and positively selected for CCR7, excluding terminally differentiated effector memory CD45RA+ cells. Here immunoSEQ multiplex PCR was the method, and the copy in TCRdb shows in-frame clones only, minus some. The table includes nearly 2 million clones, about 95% detected once. The CDR3 spans 15 residues. The germline V gene encodes CDR1 MGHRA and CDR2 YSYEKL. J gave up 8 bases and V 1 base, and 8 bases lay outside the gene matches. This clonotype was sampled from a man between 18 and 35 years old in good health. The J gene is TRBJ2-7, the V gene TRBV4-1; 10 nucleotides line up with TRBD1. Sequencing was done on a sample of naive CD8+ T cells sorted from blood. CDR3 amino acids: CASSQGGQGKWKQYF. In DNA form, the CDR3 reads TGCGCCAGCAGCCAAGGGGGACAGGGGAAGTGGAAGCAGTACTTC.